Listed here are 3 T cell receptor beta chains from one sample, sequenced in a study of CD8 T cells in ankylosing spondylitis. A single record per CDR3 protein comes from TCRdb applying MiXCR to the 5' RACE reads. This sample has 250,000 or so distinct CDR3 sequences, with about 10% found just once. The source material was blood, either unsorted or a sorted T cell fraction (not recorded which). Receptors were obtained from a male donor with ankylosing spondylitis or in good health (not recorded which).

This clonotype was counted at least ten times. CDR3 amino acids: CSARDPGPSGPSTDTQYF. The CDR3 nucleotides are TGCAGTGCTAGAGACCCCGGCCCTAGCGGCCCTAGCACAGATACGCAGTATTTT. The chain recombines TRBV20-1 with TRBJ2-3; 7 nucleotides line up with TRBD2. Germline trimming cut 0 bases from V and 0 bases from J; bases unmatched to any gene: 12. The CDR3 sequence is 18 residues long. Per germline, CDR1 DFQATT and CDR2 SNEGSKA (reference sequence).

There are many counts of this clonotype. V is TRBV15 and J is TRBJ1-1; D may be TRBD1 (6 bases). Germline CDR1 is LNHNV and CDR2 is YYDKDF (reference sequence). Trimming pared 1 base from V and 4 bases from J, leaving 10 bases between. This CDR3 comprises 14 residues. CDR3 sequence: CATSRGGQGTEAFF. CDR3 DNA sequence: TGTGCCACCAGCAGAGGGGGGCAGGGCACTGAAGCTTTCTTT.

This chain uses TRBV5-1 with TRBJ1-6, with a tentative D call TRBD1 (5 bases). Trimming removed 4 bases at V and 6 bases at J, with 8 bases between. Germline loops: CDR1 SGHRS, CDR2 YFSETQ. There are 13 residues in the CDR3. The CDR3 here is CASSEGPNSPLHF. The CDR3 DNA is TGCGCCAGCAGCGAGGGACCTAATTCACCCCTCCACTTT. Full variable domain (outside the CDR3, taken from reference TRBV5-1 and TRBJ1-6): KAGVTQTPRYLIKTRGQQVTLSCSPISGHRSVSWYQQTPGQGLQFLFEYFSETQRNKGNFPGRFSGRQFSNSRSEMNVSTLELGDSALYLCASSEGPNSPLHFGNGTRLTVT.